This T cell receptor (beta chain) was identified in a study of T-cell memory formation after mild COVID-19. At the level of the study: Across donors, TCR clusters were largely donor specific.

Per the germline V gene, CDR1 is LNHNV and CDR2 is YYDKDF (reference sequence). The CDR3 has 15 residues. Trimming shortened V by 1 base and J by 7 bases, and 13 bases separated the two germline ends. Using constant-segment primers, 5'RACE produced TCR alpha and TCR beta cDNA libraries carrying sample barcodes and UMIs. TCRdb independently ran MiXCR on the 5' RACE reads; one entry per CDR3 protein. The profile shows about 560,000 distinct CDR3 sequences, about a fifth of them singletons. Study-wide findings and caveats: Pre-infection memory contained some responding clones, which suggested that cross-reactive memory had joined. Clones that contracted from day 15 to 85 were balanced CD4/CD8, while later expanders leaned CD4+.

With regard to this clonotype: No antigen is known for it.

The receptor was derived from an adult woman who had mild COVID-19 (a few samples of this study predate the infection). Cell type and time point are not known. The chain links TRBV15 to TRBJ2-2, with no clear D. Sequencing was done on a sample of PBMCs or a T cell subset sorted from them (not recorded which). The CDR3 DNA reads TGTGCCACCAGCAGAGCCCCCGAACCCTTCGGGGAGCTGTTTTTT. This codes for CATSRAPEPFGELFF.